This entry is about one T cell receptor (beta chain). In the authors' methods: Estimated nucleated cell counts came from reference gene primer amplification. The table came from immunoSEQ multiplex PCR; TCRdb's copy has only in-frame clones and leaves some out. Clonal size and the V and J genes are those of that table, whereas D and trimming came from the DNA. The sample records roughly 47,000 clones, approximately 77% being singletons. This entry comes from a study of blood T cell repertoires in COVID-19. The overall study: The study drew acute and convalescent COVID-19 samples from the United States, Italy and Spain. From T cells, B-cell-depleted T cells, or PBMCs came the material, which was cDNA or gDNA.

The germline V gene has CDR1 MNHEY and CDR2 SMNVEV (reference sequence). The CDR3 is 15 amino acids. J gave up 7 bases and V 3 bases, and 5 bases lay outside the gene matches. This sequence originates from a woman aged 70-85 years with acute or convalescent COVID-19. The material sequenced was peripheral blood. J is TRBJ2-7 and V is TRBV27, with 14 bases fitting TRBD2. CDR3 DNA sequence: TGTGCCAGCAGTTTTTTGGGACTAGCGGGAGAAGAGCAGTACTTC. It codes for CASSFLGLAGEEQYF.